These T cell receptor beta chains were read from a single sample in a study of CD8+ T cells in alopecia areata. Some clones are missing from TCRdb's copy, which holds only in-frame ones; the method was immunoSEQ multiplex PCR. The sample lists 25,000 to 40,000 clones, over 60% seen once, with under 20% in the top ten. Material: NKG2D-low CD8+ T cells sorted from blood. The receptor source for this set is a human donor with alopecia areata. CDR3s include the opening cysteine and the closing phenylalanine or tryptophan. D genes are given only for firm matches. A clone size is listed for some rows: how often the clone was seen (once, few, many), or a class if it is expanded.

.,TRBV4-1,.,CASSRGAEQYF
many,TRBV28,TRBD1,CATKDTGESYEQYF
.,TRBV11-2,.,CASSLGTHTYEQYF
.,TRBV6-5,.,CASTQGSGTDTQYF
.,TRBV5-1,.,CASSFGVPYEQYF
few,TRBV7-9,.,CASSSPGRNYEQYF
.,TRBV7-8,TRBD1,CASSSDREQDLIETQYF
once,TRBV19,TRBD1,CASSIFGTGADGYTF
.,TRBV19,TRBD2,CASSVAGALNTGELFF
.,TRBV29-1,TRBD1,CSAAGTGLEQYF
.,TRBV5-1,.,CASSFRDIVDEQFF
.,TRBV4-3,.,CASSQDPQGSTGELFF
.,TRBV27,TRBD1,CASSSQGADTQYF
.,TRBV28,.,CASSLFRTESYGYTF
.,TRBV4-1,.,CASSPNGQGAYEQYF
.,TRBV19,.,CASSDDNGELFF
.,TRBV7-9,.,CASSAWKGREYEQYF
.,TRBV4-2,.,CASSPESGGSYNEQFF
.,TRBV9,TRBD1,CASSYGTGGQPQHF
few,TRBV7-9,TRBD1,CASIQHRDRMANTQYF
few,TRBV7-9,.,CASSRDQETQYF
few,TRBV6-4,.,CASSDSDGTGELFF
few,TRBV7-9,.,CASSPIPRFAYGYTF
.,TRBV7-9,TRBD1,CASSLGTGVTEAFF
.,TRBV9,.,CASTVGSSYNEQFF
.,TRBV27,TRBD1,CASRLTGGGLSGYTF
.,TRBV9,.,CASSVNPTGTGTSYEQYF
.,TRBV29-1,.,CSVAGTLPPYEQYF
.,TRBV5-1,.,CASSLTGPQETQYF
.,TRBV19,TRBD2,CASTMTTSGVYNEQFF
.,TRBV27,TRBD1,CASSFSPDRAEQYF
.,TRBV7-9,.,CASSPVLGGYEQYF
.,TRBV2,TRBD2,CASSGTSGALSYNEQFF
.,TRBV10-2,TRBD2,CASSGLAGGETQYF
.,TRBV28,.,CASSFRFGESTDTQYF
.,TRBV7-9,TRBD1,CASSQPGQGRNNEQFF
.,TRBV27,.,CASSFLGQPQHF
.,TRBV27,.,CASTNQGRTEAFF
few,TRBV7-9,.,CASSFVLEATDTQYF
.,TRBV30,.,CAWSPRSVETQYF
.,TRBV27,.,CASSLSGDQLETQYF
.,TRBV27,TRBD2,CASSLSPGGTEQFF
.,TRBV4-2,.,CASSQLATTSTDTQYF
.,TRBV27,.,CASSLLGSEQYF
few,TRBV28,.,CASETNTEAFF
once,TRBV29-1,TRBD2,CSVDDSGSSYEQYF
.,TRBV5-4,.,CASSFPAKNIQYF
.,TRBV13,TRBD2,CASSSLAGGYNEQFF
once,TRBV2,TRBD1,CASSVAGGYYEQYF
.,TRBV29-1,TRBD2,CSVESPNLLAGGPDTQYF
many,TRBV18,.,CASSPQPNDNEQFF
.,TRBV29-1,.,CSVTIDYTDTQYF
.,TRBV7-9,TRBD1,CASSEGTGLYEQYF